The present T cell receptor (beta chain) was sequenced within a study of post-analysis software for immune sequencing data. Study outcomes and limitations: When compared against controls, multiple sclerosis patients showed significantly lower normalized Chao1 diversity. TRBV5-6, TRBV5-1 and TRBV20-1 belonged to a set of about 5 TRBV segments that were more frequent in patients than controls.

Each TCR beta cDNA library carried unique molecular identifiers. Input amounts of roughly 0.9 to 10 million T cells were used. These gave around 500,000 cDNA molecules, so each molecule approximated one T cell. MiXCR was run by TCRdb on the PCR reads, yielding one entry per CDR3 protein. The sample lists around 260,000 distinct CDR3 sequences; approximately 34% were seen once. V was pared by 6 bases and J by 4 bases, with 4 bases of the junction left unmatched. The CDR3 totals 13 residues. About this clonotype itself: Its antigen is not known.

Specimen: blood. The receptor was isolated from a girl under 18 with multiple sclerosis. The gene calls are TRBV12-3 or TRBV12-4 and TRBJ1-2, with TRBD1 matching 8 bases. The CDR3 reads CASSTGGSYGYTF. DNA of the CDR3: TGTGCCAGCAGCACAGGGGGAAGCTATGGCTACACCTTC.